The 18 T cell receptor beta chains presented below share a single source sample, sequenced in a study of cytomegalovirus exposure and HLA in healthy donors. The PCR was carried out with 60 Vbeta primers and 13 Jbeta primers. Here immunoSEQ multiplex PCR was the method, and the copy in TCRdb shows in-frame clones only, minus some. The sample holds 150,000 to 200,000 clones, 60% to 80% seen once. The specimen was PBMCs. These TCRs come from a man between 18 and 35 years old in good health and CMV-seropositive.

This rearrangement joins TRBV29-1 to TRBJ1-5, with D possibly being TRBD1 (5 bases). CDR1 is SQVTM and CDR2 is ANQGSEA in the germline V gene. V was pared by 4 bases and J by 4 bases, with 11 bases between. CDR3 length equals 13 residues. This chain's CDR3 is CSVGQRGNQPQHF. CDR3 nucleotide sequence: TGCAGCGTTGGACAGCGGGGGAATCAGCCCCAGCATTTT.

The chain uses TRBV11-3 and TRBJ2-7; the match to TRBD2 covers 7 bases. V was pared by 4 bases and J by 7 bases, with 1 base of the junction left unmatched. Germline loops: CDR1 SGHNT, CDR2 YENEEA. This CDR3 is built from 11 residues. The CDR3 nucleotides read TGTGCCAGCAGCTCCGGGGGGGAGCAGTACTTC. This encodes CASSSGGEQYF.

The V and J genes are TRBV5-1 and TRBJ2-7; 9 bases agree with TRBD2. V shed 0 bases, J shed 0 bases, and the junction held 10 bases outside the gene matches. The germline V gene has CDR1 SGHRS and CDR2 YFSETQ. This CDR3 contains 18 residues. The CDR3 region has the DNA TGCGCCAGCAGCTTGGCCGAATCTAGCGGGGTATCCTCCTACGAGCAGTACTTC. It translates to CASSLAESSGVSSYEQYF.

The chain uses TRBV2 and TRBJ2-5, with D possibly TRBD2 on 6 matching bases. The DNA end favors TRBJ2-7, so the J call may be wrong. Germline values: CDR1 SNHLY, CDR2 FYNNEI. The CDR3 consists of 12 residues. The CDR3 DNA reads TGTGCCAGCAGTGTCGTGCGGGGCGAGCAGTACTTC. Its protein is CASSVVRGEQYF.

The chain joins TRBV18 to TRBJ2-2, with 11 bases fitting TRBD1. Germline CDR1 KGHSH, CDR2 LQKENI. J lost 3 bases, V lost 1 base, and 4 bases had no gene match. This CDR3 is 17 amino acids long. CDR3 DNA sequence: TGTGCCAGCTCACCACTCAAGGGACAGGGGGACACCGGGGAGCTGTTTTTT. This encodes CASSPLKGQGDTGELFF.

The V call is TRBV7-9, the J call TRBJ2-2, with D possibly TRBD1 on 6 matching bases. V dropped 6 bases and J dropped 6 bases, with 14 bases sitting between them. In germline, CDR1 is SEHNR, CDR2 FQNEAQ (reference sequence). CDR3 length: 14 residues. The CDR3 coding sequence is TGTGCCAGCAGATTCACCACAGGGCCCGGGGAGCTGTTTTTT. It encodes CASRFTTGPGELFF.

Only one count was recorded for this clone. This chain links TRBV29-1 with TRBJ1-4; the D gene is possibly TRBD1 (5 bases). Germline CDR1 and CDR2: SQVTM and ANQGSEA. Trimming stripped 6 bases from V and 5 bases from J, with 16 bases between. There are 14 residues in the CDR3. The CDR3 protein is CSVSAAGGNEKLFF. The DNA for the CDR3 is TGCAGCGTCTCCGCGGCCGGGGGGAATGAAAAACTGTTTTTT.

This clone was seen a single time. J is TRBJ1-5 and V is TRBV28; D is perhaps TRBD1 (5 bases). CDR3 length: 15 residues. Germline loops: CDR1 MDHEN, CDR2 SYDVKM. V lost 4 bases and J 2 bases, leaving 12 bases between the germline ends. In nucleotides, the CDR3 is TGTGCCAGCAGTTCGACAGCTTTTCGCAATCAGCCCCAGCATTTT. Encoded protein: CASSSTAFRNQPQHF.

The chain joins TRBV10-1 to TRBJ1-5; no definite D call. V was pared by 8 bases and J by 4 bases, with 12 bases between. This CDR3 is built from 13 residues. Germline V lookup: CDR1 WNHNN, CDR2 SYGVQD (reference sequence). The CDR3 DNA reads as TGCGCCAGCTCGCCCGCCAGGAATCAGCCCCAGCATTTT. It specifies CASSPARNQPQHF.

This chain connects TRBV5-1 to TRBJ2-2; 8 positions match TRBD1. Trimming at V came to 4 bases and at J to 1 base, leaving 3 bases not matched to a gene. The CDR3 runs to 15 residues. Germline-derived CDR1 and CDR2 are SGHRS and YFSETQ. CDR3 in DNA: TGCGCCAGCAGCCCCGGGACAGGGAACACCGGGGAGCTGTTTTTT. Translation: CASSPGTGNTGELFF.

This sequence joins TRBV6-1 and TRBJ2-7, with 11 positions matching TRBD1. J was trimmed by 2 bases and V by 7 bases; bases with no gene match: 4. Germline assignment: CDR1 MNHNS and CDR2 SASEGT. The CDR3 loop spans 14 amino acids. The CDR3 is CASTGTGGTYEQYF. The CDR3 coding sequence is TGTGCCAGCACTGGGACAGGGGGTACCTACGAGCAGTACTTC.

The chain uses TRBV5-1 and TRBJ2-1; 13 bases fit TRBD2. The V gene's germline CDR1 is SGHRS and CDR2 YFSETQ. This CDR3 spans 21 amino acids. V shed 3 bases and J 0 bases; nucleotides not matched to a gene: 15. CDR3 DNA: TGCGCCAGCAGCTATAATCCGGGACTAGCGGGATATGTGATCTCCTACAATGAGCAGTTCTTC. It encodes CASSYNPGLAGYVISYNEQFF.

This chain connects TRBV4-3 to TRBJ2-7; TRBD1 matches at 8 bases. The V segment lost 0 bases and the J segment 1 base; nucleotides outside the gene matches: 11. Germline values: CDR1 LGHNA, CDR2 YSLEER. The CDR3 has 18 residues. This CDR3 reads CASSQEATPGTGSYEQYF. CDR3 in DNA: TGCGCCAGCAGCCAAGAGGCTACCCCCGGGACAGGATCCTACGAGCAGTACTTC.

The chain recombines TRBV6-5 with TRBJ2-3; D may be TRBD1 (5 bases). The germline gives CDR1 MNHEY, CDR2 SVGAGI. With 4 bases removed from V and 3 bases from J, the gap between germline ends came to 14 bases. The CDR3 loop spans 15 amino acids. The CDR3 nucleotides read TGTGCCAGCAGTTGGAGTCAGGGATCTACAGATACGCAGTATTTT. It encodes CASSWSQGSTDTQYF.

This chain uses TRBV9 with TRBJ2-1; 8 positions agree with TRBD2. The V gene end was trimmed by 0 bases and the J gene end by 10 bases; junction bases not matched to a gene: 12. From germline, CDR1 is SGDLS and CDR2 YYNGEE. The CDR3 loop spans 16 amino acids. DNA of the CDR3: TGTGCCAGCAGCGTAGTTGGCGGGGGGAGCTTCGAGGAGCAGTTCTTC. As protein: CASSVVGGGSFEEQFF.

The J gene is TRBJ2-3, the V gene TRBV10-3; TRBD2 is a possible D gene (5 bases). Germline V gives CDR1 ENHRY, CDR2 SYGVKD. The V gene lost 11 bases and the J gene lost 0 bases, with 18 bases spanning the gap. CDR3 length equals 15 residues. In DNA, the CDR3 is TGTGCCTCCCGGGGTTCGGAACTCAGCACAGATACGCAGTATTTT. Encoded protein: CASRGSELSTDTQYF.

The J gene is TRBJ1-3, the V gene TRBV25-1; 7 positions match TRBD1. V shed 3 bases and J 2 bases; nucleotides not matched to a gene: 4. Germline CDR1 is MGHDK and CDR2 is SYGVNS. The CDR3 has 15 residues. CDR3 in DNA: TGTGCCAGCAGTGAGATACAGGGGACTGGAAACACCATATATTTT. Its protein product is CASSEIQGTGNTIYF.

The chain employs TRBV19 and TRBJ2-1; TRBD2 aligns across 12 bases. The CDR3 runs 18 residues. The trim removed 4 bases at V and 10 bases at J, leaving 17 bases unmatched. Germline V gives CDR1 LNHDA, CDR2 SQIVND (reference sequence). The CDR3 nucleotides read TGTGCCAGTAGTACCTCTAGCGGGAGGGCCGGGGCTCTCGGGGAGCAGTTCTTC. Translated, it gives CASSTSSGRAGALGEQFF.